The 15 T cell receptor beta chains below come from one sample, sequenced in a study of blood T cell repertoires in COVID-19. Assay used: immunoSEQ multiplex PCR; TCRdb lists only in-frame clones, some missing. The sample includes roughly 50,000 clones, around 85% of them seen just once. What was sequenced was peripheral blood. These receptors all come from a man in his 60s with acute or convalescent COVID-19.

This clone was recorded only once. The chain carries TRBV27 and TRBJ1-6, with D uncertain. CDR3 length: 16 amino acids. The germline V and J ends were trimmed by 2 bases and 9 bases, with 17 bases remaining between them. Germline V gives CDR1 MNHEY, CDR2 SMNVEV (reference sequence). The CDR3 nucleotides are TGTGCCAGCAGTTTAAAGACCTGGGTCTCGGGTTCACCCCTCCACTTT. Protein product: CASSLKTWVSGSPLHF.

There are a few counts of this clone. CDR3 loop: CASSPQGTEAFF. CDR3 nucleotides: TGTGCCAGCAGTCCACAGGGCACTGAAGCTTTCTTT. The rearrangement links TRBV6-1 to TRBJ1-1; a possible D gene is TRBD1 (6 bases). Looked up from germline, CDR1 is MNHNS and CDR2 is SASEGT. This CDR3 contains 12 residues. V lost 5 bases to trimming and J lost 4 bases, with 8 bases between them.

The gene calls are TRBV10-2 and TRBJ1-6; D gene uncertain. V was pared by 6 bases and J by 9 bases, with 9 bases between. The V gene's germline CDR1 is WSHSY and CDR2 SAAADI. The CDR3 totals 12 residues. The CDR3 DNA reads TGCGCCAGCAGGACGAGGGCTTCACCCCTCCACTTT. Protein: CASRTRASPLHF.

The V and J genes are TRBV5-5 and TRBJ1-1, with a tentative D call TRBD1 (5 bases). Germline loops: CDR1 SGHKS, CDR2 YYEKEE (reference sequence). Trimming left V 2 bases short and J 10 bases short, with 12 bases between. CDR3 length equals 12 residues. In nucleotides, the CDR3 is TGTGCCAGCAGCTTAGTACAGGAGAGAGCTTTCTTT. It encodes CASSLVQERAFF.

A single count supports this clone. The chain recombines TRBV9 with TRBJ1-2, with a possible D match to TRBD1 (6 bases). This CDR3 has 14 amino acids. Germline-derived CDR1 and CDR2 are SGDLS and YYNGEE. The V gene lost 3 bases and the J gene lost 0 bases, with 9 bases spanning the gap. CDR3 region: CASSAGVTNYGYTF. As DNA, the CDR3 is TGTGCCAGCAGCGCAGGGGTCACTAACTATGGCTACACCTTC.

The chain carries TRBV5-1 and TRBJ2-2, with TRBD2 matching 10 bases. This CDR3 region has 16 residues. Germline loops: CDR1 SGHRS, CDR2 YFSETQ. V gave up 0 bases and J gave up 6 bases; unmatched junction bases: 5. The CDR3: CASSLAGTSEAGELFF. The CDR3 bases are TGCGCCAGCAGCTTGGCCGGGACTAGCGAGGCCGGGGAGCTGTTTTTT. Variable domain in full (rest from reference TRBV5-1 and TRBJ2-2): KAGVTQTPRYLIKTRGQQVTLSCSPISGHRSVSWYQQTPGQGLQFLFEYFSETQRNKGNFPGRFSGRQFSNSRSEMNVSTLELGDSALYLCASSLAGTSEAGELFFGEGSRLTVL.

J is TRBJ1-1 and V is TRBV29-1; no definite D call. This CDR3 is built from 12 residues. Germline V gene sequence: CDR1 SQVTM, CDR2 ANQGSEA. The germline V and J ends were trimmed by 6 bases and 0 bases, with 8 bases remaining between them. The CDR3 sequence is CSVAPLNTEAFF. CDR3 in DNA: TGCAGCGTGGCACCCCTGAACACTGAAGCTTTCTTT.

The CDR3, as DNA: TGTGCCAGCAGCCAAGTAAACACTGAAGCTTTCTTT. Amino acid sequence: CASSQVNTEAFF. The rearrangement uses TRBV3-1 (or the pseudogene TRBV3-2) and TRBJ1-1; unclear D gene. Germline CDR1 LGHDT, CDR2 YNNKEL (reference sequence). The length of the CDR3 is 12 residues. Trimming took 1 base from V and 2 from J, leaving 2 bases between them.

This chain's CDR3 is CASSRGRGQGSPLHF. CDR3 bases: TGTGCCAGCAGCCGGGGTCGGGGACAGGGGTCACCCCTCCACTTT. V gene TRBV5-4 combines with J gene TRBJ1-6; TRBD1 matches 10 bases. Losses at the gene ends were 4 bases for V and 10 bases for J; bases not matched to a gene: 8. From germline, CDR1 is SGHNT and CDR2 YYREEE (reference sequence). The CDR3 runs to 15 residues. Supplemented by reference TRBV5-4 and TRBJ1-6, the full variable domain reads ETGVTQSPTHLIKTRGQQVTLRCSSQSGHNTVSWYQQALGQGPQFIFQYYREEENGRGNFPPRFSGLQFPNYSSELNVNALELDDSALYLCASSRGRGQGSPLHFGNGTRLTVT.

The rearrangement uses TRBV27 and TRBJ2-2, with 13 positions matching TRBD2. The J segment lost 6 bases and the V segment lost 8 bases, leaving 6 bases of the junction unmatched. This CDR3 spans 15 amino acids. In germline, CDR1 is MNHEY, CDR2 SMNVEV (reference sequence). The CDR3 region has the DNA TGTGCCAGCGGAGGACTAGCGGGAGTCGCCGGGGAGCTGTTTTTT. Amino acids: CASGGLAGVAGELFF.

The rearrangement links TRBV18 to TRBJ2-5; the match to TRBD2 covers 10 bases. Germline loops: CDR1 KGHSH, CDR2 LQKENI. CDR3 size: 16 residues. Trimming cost V 3 bases and J 4 bases; bases outside gene matches: 8. The CDR3 nucleotides read TGTGCCAGCTCACCGAGGGCTAGCGGGAGTGGAGAGACCCAGTACTTC. It codes for CASSPRASGSGETQYF.

There are a few counts of this clone. The chain combines TRBV27 with TRBJ2-1; 7 nucleotides agree with TRBD2. This CDR3 is 14 amino acids long. Germline CDR1 MNHEY, CDR2 SMNVEV (reference sequence). The J segment lost 8 bases and the V segment lost 4 bases, leaving 8 bases of the junction unmatched. CDR3 coding DNA: TGTGCCAGCAGTTCACGCAGCGGGAACGATGAGCAGTTCTTC. This translates into CASSSRSGNDEQFF.

The chain has TRBV21-1 and TRBJ1-1; no DNA check was done on the table's D call, TRBD1. TRBV21-1 constitutes a pseudogene. The CDR3 totals 18 residues. The CDR3 here is CASSTRGQDGGMNTEAFF. In nucleotides, the CDR3 is TGTGCCAGCAGCACCCGAGGACAGGACGGAGGTATGAACACTGAAGCTTTCTTT.

This chain joins TRBV5-1 and TRBJ2-6, with D maybe TRBD1 (5 bases). The CDR3 runs 17 residues. V shed 1 base and J shed 0 bases, with 11 bases lying between them. The germline gives CDR1 SGHRS, CDR2 YFSETQ. The CDR3 here is CASSLFPGSSGANVLTF. The DNA for the CDR3 is TGCGCCAGCAGCTTGTTCCCAGGGTCCTCTGGGGCCAACGTCCTGACTTTC.

V gene TRBV5-1 combines with J gene TRBJ2-2, with 11 bases matching TRBD2. V trimming: 0 bases; J trimming: 10 bases; junction bases outside the gene matches: 14. Per the germline V gene, CDR1 is SGHRS and CDR2 is YFSETQ. This CDR3 is 18 amino acids long. The chain's CDR3 is CASSLARDSGRANEELFF. Here the CDR3 DNA reads TGCGCCAGCAGCTTGGCCAGGGATAGCGGGAGGGCGAATGAGGAGCTGTTTTTT. The variable domain in full, with the rest retrieved from reference TRBV5-1 and TRBJ2-2, is KAGVTQTPRYLIKTRGQQVTLSCSPISGHRSVSWYQQTPGQGLQFLFEYFSETQRNKGNFPGRFSGRQFSNSRSEMNVSTLELGDSALYLCASSLARDSGRANEELFFGEGSRLTVL.